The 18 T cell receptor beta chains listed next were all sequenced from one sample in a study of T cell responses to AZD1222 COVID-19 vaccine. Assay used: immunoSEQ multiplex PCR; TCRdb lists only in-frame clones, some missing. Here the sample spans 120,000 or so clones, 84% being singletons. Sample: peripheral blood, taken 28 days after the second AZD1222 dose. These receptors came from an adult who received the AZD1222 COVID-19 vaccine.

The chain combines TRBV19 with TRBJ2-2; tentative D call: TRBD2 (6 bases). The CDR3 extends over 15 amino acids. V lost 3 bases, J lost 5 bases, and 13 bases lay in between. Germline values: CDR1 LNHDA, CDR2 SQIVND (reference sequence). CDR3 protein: CASSMARGFTGELFF. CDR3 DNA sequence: TGTGCCAGTAGTATGGCCCGGGGGTTTACCGGGGAGCTGTTTTTT.

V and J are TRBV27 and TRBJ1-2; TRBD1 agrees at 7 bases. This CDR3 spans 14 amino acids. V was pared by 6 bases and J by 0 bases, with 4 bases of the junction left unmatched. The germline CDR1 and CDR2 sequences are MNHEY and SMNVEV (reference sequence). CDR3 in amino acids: CASSTGETNYGYTF. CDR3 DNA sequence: TGTGCCAGCAGCACAGGGGAGACTAACTATGGCTACACCTTC.

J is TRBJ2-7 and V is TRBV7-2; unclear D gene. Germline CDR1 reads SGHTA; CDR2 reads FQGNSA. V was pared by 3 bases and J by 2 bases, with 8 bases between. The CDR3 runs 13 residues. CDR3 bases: TGTGCCAGCAGCTTTGCGAGTACCTACGAGCAGTACTTC. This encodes CASSFASTYEQYF.

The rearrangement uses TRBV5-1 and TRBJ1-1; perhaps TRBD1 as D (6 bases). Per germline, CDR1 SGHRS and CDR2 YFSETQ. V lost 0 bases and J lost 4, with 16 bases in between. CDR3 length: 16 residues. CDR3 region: CASSLGLVGGGTEAFF. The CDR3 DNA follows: TGCGCCAGCAGCTTGGGGTTGGTGGGAGGGGGCACTGAAGCTTTCTTT.

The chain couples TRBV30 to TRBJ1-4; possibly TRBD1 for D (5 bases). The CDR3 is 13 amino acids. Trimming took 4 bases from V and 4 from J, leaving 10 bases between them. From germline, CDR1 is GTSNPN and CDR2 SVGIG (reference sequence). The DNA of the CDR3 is TGTGCCTGGACTCCAGGACATAATGAAAAACTGTTTTTT. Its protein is CAWTPGHNEKLFF. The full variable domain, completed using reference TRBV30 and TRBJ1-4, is SQTIHQWPATLVQPVGSPLSLECTVEGTSNPNLYWYRQAAGRGLQLLFYSVGIGQISSEVPQNLSASRPQDRQFILSSKKLLLSDSGFYLCAWTPGHNEKLFFGSGTQLSVL.

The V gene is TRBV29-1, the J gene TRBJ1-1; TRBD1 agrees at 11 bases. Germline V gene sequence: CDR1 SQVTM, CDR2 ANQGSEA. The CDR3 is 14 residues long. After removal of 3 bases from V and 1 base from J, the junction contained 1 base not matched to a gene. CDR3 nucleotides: TGCAGCGTTGAGGGACAGGGGGGGAACACTGAAGCTTTCTTT. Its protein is CSVEGQGGNTEAFF.

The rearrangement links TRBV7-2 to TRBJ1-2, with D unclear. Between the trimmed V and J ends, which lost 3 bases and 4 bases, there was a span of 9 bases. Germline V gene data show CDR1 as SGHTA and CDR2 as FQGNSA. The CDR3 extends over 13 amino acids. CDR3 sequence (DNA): TGTGCCAGCAGCTTCGCAGTGGGCTATGGCTACACCTTC. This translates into CASSFAVGYGYTF.

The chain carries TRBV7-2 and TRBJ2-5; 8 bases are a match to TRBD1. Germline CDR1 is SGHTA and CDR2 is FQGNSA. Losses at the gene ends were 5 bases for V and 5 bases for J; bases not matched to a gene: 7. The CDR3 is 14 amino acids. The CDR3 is CASSVQGVGETQYF. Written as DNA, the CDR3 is TGTGCCAGCAGCGTACAGGGGGTTGGGGAGACCCAGTACTTC. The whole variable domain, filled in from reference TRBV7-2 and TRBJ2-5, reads GAGVSQSPSNKVTEKGKDVELRCDPISGHTALYWYRQSLGQGLEFLIYFQGNSAPDKSGLPSDRFSAERTGGSVSTLTIQRTQQEDSAVYLCASSVQGVGETQYFGPGTRLLVL.

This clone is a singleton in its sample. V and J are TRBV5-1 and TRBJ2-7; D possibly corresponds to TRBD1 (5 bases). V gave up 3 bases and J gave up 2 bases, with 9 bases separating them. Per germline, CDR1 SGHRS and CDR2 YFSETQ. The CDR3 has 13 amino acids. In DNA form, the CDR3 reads TGCGCCAGCAGCTCAGGGTTTCCCTACGAGCAGTACTTC. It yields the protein CASSSGFPYEQYF.

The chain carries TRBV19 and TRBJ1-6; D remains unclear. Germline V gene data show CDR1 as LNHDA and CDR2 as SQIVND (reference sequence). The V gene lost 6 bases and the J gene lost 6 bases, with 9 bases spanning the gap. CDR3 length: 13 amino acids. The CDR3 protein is CASSLSPNSPLHF. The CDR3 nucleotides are TGTGCCAGTAGCTTGTCCCCTAATTCACCCCTCCACTTT.

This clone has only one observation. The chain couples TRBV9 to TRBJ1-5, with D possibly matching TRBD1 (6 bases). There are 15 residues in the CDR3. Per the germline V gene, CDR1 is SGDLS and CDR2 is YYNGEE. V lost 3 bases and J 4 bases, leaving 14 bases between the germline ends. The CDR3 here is CASSGGGTLNQPQHF. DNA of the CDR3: TGTGCCAGCAGCGGAGGGGGGACCTTAAATCAGCCCCAGCATTTT. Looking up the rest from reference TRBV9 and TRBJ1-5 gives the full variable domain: DSGVTQTPKHLITATGQRVTLRCSPRSGDLSVYWYQQSLDQGLQFLIQYYNGEERAKGNILERFSAQQFPDLHSELNLSSLELGDSALYFCASSGGGTLNQPQHFGDGTRLSIL.

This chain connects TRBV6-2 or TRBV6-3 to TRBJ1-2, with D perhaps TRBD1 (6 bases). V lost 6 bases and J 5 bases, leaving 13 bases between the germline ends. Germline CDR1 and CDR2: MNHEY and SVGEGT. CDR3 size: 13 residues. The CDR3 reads CASSSDRNYGYTF. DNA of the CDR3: TGTGCCAGCAGCTCCGACAGGAATTATGGCTACACCTTC.

CDR3 in amino acids: CARNRDRAYTDTQYF. The CDR3 nucleotides read TGTGCCAGGAATCGGGACAGGGCGTACACAGATACGCAGTATTTT. V gene TRBV19 combines with J gene TRBJ2-3; 9 nucleotides align to TRBD1. The CDR3 length is 15 residues. Germline trimming cut 9 bases from V and 2 bases from J; bases unmatched to any gene: 9. Germline assignment: CDR1 LNHDA and CDR2 SQIVND (reference sequence).

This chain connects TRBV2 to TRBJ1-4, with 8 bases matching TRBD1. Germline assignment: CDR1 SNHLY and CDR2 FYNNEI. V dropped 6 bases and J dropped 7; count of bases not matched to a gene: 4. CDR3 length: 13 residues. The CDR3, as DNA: TGTGCCAGCAGAACCAGGGGGCTTGAAAAACTGTTTTTT. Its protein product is CASRTRGLEKLFF. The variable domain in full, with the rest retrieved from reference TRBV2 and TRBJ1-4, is EPEVTQTPSHQVTQMGQEVILRCVPISNHLYFYWYRQILGQKVEFLVSFYNNEISEKSEIFDDQFSVERPDGSNFTLKIRSTKLEDSAMYFCASRTRGLEKLFFGSGTQLSVL.

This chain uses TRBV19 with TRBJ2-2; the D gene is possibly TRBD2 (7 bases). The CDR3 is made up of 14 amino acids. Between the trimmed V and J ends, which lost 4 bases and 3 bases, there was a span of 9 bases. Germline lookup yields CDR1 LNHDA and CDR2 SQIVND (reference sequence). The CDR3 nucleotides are TGTGCCAGTAGTAAGGGGGGGCACACCGGGGAGCTGTTTTTT. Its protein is CASSKGGHTGELFF.

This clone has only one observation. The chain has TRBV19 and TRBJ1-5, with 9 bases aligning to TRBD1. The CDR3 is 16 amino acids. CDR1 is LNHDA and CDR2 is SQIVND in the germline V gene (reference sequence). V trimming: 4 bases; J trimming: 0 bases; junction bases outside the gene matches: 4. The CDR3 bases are TGTGCCAGTAGTAGGACAGGGGCTAATAGCAATCAGCCCCAGCATTTT. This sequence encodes CASSRTGANSNQPQHF. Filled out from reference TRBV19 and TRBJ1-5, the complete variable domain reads DGGITQSPKYLFRKEGQNVTLSCEQNLNHDAMYWYRQDPGQGLRLIYYSQIVNDFQKGDIAEGYSVSREKKESFPLTVTSAQKNPTAFYLCASSRTGANSNQPQHFGDGTRLSIL.

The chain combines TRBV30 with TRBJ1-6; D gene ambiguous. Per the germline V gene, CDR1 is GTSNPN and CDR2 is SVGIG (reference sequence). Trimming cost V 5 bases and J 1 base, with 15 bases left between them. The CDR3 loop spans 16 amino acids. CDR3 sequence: CAWSPRGWSYNSPLHF. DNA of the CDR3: TGTGCCTGGTCCCCGCGGGGTTGGTCCTATAATTCACCCCTCCACTTT.

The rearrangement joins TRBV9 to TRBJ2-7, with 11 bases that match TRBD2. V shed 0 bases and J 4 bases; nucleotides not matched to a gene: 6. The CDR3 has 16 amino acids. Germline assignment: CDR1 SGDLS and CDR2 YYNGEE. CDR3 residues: CASSVAGSGGEYEQYF. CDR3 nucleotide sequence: TGTGCCAGCAGCGTAGCTGGTAGCGGGGGGGAGTACGAGCAGTACTTC. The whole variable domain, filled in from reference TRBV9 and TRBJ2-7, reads DSGVTQTPKHLITATGQRVTLRCSPRSGDLSVYWYQQSLDQGLQFLIQYYNGEERAKGNILERFSAQQFPDLHSELNLSSLELGDSALYFCASSVAGSGGEYEQYFGPGTRLTVT.